Shown below are 31 T cell receptor beta chains from a single sample sequenced in a study of yellow fever vaccine responses in identical twins. TCRdb independently ran MiXCR on the RT-PCR reads; one entry per CDR3 protein. The sample lists 15,000 or so distinct CDR3 sequences, roughly 80% seen once, with 1.8% in the top ten. This material consisted of T cells from blood (PBMCs), unsorted or a sorted subset (not recorded which), taken before or after yellow fever vaccination (not recorded which). The receptors come from a woman between 18 and 29 years old who received the yellow fever vaccine.

V is TRBV20-1 and J is TRBJ2-3; TRBD2 aligns across 8 bases. The length of the CDR3 is 15 residues. Germline-derived CDR1 and CDR2 are DFQATT and SNEGSKA (reference sequence). In DNA, the CDR3 is TGCAGCGCCTCATTCGGGACTAGAGGCACAGATACGCAGTATTTT. This gives the protein CSASFGTRGTDTQYF.

The chain joins TRBV7-3 to TRBJ2-3; D might be TRBD2 (6 bases). Germline V gives CDR1 SGHTA, CDR2 FQGTGA. The CDR3 totals 14 residues. V lost 3 bases and J 2 bases, leaving 9 bases between the germline ends. This CDR3 reads CASSLRLDTDTQYF. The CDR3, as DNA: TGTGCCAGCAGCTTGCGACTAGACACAGATACGCAGTATTTT.

This clonotype was seen a handful of times. The chain combines TRBV27 with TRBJ2-5; 7 nucleotides match TRBD2. This CDR3 contains 15 residues. V lost 6 bases, J lost 5 bases, and 12 bases stayed unmatched. Germline V gene lookup returns CDR1 MNHEY and CDR2 SMNVEV (reference sequence). CDR3 loop: CASRIGGTIGETQYF. DNA of the CDR3: TGTGCCAGCAGGATCGGAGGGACTATTGGGGAGACCCAGTACTTC.

V is TRBV5-4 and J is TRBJ2-3, with D uncertain. V was clipped by 2 bases and J by 0 bases, with 7 bases between them. The germline V gene encodes CDR1 SGHNT and CDR2 YYREEE (reference sequence). This CDR3 has 14 amino acids. CDR3 in DNA: TGTGCCAGCAGCTTTACGGGTAGCACAGATACGCAGTATTTT. Its translation is CASSFTGSTDTQYF.

This clonotype was picked up a small number of times. The J gene is TRBJ2-5, the V gene TRBV20-1; 13 bases are a match to TRBD2. Germline V gene lookup returns CDR1 DFQATT and CDR2 SNEGSKA (reference sequence). The CDR3 contains 16 residues. Trimming removed 6 bases from V and 5 bases from J; junction bases left unmatched: 12. For the CDR3, the DNA is TGCAGTGCCCCAAGACTAGCGGGGGGTTTAAGGGAGACCCAGTACTTC. This gives the protein CSAPRLAGGLRETQYF.

V usage is TRBV6-2 or TRBV6-3 and J usage is TRBJ2-1; tentatively, D is TRBD1 (6 bases). Germline CDR1 and CDR2: MNHEY and SVGEGT. This CDR3 is 14 amino acids long. Deletions cut 2 bases from V and 5 bases from J, with 10 bases between. The CDR3 region is CASSYGQPNNEQFF. Written as DNA, the CDR3 is TGTGCCAGCAGTTACGGACAGCCAAACAATGAGCAGTTCTTC.

The genes are TRBV5-4 and TRBJ2-1, with 11 bases lining up with TRBD2. This CDR3 contains 16 residues. Trimming cost V 3 bases and J 7 bases; bases outside gene matches: 9. Germline V gene sequence: CDR1 SGHNT, CDR2 YYREEE (reference sequence). The chain's CDR3 is CASSSLAGGRWNEQFF. CDR3 DNA sequence: TGTGCCAGCAGCTCGCTAGCGGGAGGTAGGTGGAATGAGCAGTTCTTC.

This chain links TRBV11-3 with TRBJ2-7, with 11 bases aligning to TRBD2. With 5 bases clipped from V and 6 bases from J, the junction kept 15 bases outside the gene matches. This CDR3 spans 17 amino acids. Germline CDR1 is SGHNT and CDR2 is YENEEA. In DNA form, the CDR3 reads TGTGCCAGCAGCCCATCACTCACTAGCGGGAGATCATTCGAGCAGTACTTC. Translating it yields CASSPSLTSGRSFEQYF.

The CDR3 loop is CASSFLVGGGGNNEQFF. The CDR3 DNA is TGCGCCAGCAGCTTCCTAGTTGGCGGCGGGGGGAACAATGAGCAGTTCTTC. The chain combines TRBV5-1 with TRBJ2-1; 8 bases match TRBD2. This CDR3 spans 17 amino acids. CDR1 is SGHRS, CDR2 YFSETQ, per germline. V lost 2 bases to trimming and J lost 5 bases; unmatched junction nucleotides: 12.

This sequence joins TRBV29-1 and TRBJ1-5, with 7 bases matching TRBD1. Unmatched junction bases numbered 7, after V lost 6 bases and J lost 5 bases. CDR1 is SQVTM and CDR2 is ANQGSEA in the germline V gene. The CDR3 has 13 residues. The DNA of the CDR3 is TGCAGCGTCCGACAGGGTCGTGATCAGCCCCAGCATTTT. Its translation: CSVRQGRDQPQHF. Full variable domain (missing parts from reference TRBV29-1 and TRBJ1-5): SAVISQKPSRDICQRGTSLTIQCQVDSQVTMMFWYRQQPGQSLTLIATANQGSEATYESGFVIDKFPISRPNLTFSTLTVSNMSPEDSSIYLCSVRQGRDQPQHFGDGTRLSIL.

This rearrangement joins TRBV29-1 to TRBJ2-1, with D perhaps TRBD2 (5 bases). The CDR3 is 10 amino acids. Between the trimmed V and J ends, which lost 6 bases and 7 bases, there was a span of 7 bases. Looked up from germline, CDR1 is SQVTM and CDR2 is ANQGSEA. The CDR3 DNA follows: TGCAGCGTATGGGAGAATGAGCAGTTCTTC. It specifies CSVWENEQFF.

The chain combines TRBV7-9 with TRBJ2-7; either TRBD1 or TRBD2 may fit D (5 bases each). Germline lookup yields CDR1 SEHNR and CDR2 FQNEAQ (reference sequence). V dropped 8 bases and J dropped 0 bases, with 17 bases sitting between them. This CDR3 has 15 amino acids. The CDR3 DNA follows: TGTGCCAGCCTGATAGGGCCAGGGAGCTCCTACGAGCAGTACTTC. This gives the protein CASLIGPGSSYEQYF.

V usage is TRBV5-1 and J usage is TRBJ2-7; 8 bases line up with TRBD1. Trimming cost V 0 bases and J 3 bases; bases outside gene matches: 8. The CDR3 is made up of 16 amino acids. Germline-derived CDR1 and CDR2 are SGHRS and YFSETQ. The CDR3 sequence is CASSLVWDRFNYEQYF. The DNA for the CDR3 is TGCGCCAGCAGCTTGGTTTGGGACAGGTTTAACTACGAGCAGTACTTC.

This chain links TRBV7-6 with TRBJ2-7; D is possibly TRBD1 (7 bases). This CDR3 is built from 14 residues. In germline, CDR1 is SGHVS, CDR2 FNYEAQ. The V end was cut by 3 bases, the J end by 3 bases, with 12 bases between. CDR3 in amino acids: CASSLEGQCYEQYF. CDR3 nucleotide sequence: TGTGCCAGCAGCTTGGAGGGACAGTGCTACGAGCAGTACTTC.

J is TRBJ2-7 and V is TRBV10-1; 12 positions agree with TRBD2. The junction had 17 bases not matched to a gene; V was cut back by 4 bases and J by 7 bases. Germline V gene sequence: CDR1 WNHNN, CDR2 SYGVQD (reference sequence). The CDR3 has 18 amino acids. CDR3 in DNA: TGCGCCAGCAGTGGGTCGACAGAACCGGGACTAGCGGGTGAGGAGCAGTACTTC. Its translation is CASSGSTEPGLAGEEQYF.

The V call is TRBV6-1, the J call TRBJ2-5; 11 bases fit TRBD1. From germline, CDR1 is MNHNS and CDR2 SASEGT. Losses at the gene ends were 4 bases for V and 0 bases for J; bases not matched to a gene: 4. The length of the CDR3 is 16 residues. The CDR3 is CASSARDRGNQETQYF. CDR3 DNA sequence: TGTGCCAGCAGTGCTCGGGACAGGGGGAACCAAGAGACCCAGTACTTC.

V and J are TRBV7-1 and TRBJ2-7; weak D call: TRBD2 (6 bases). TRBV7-1 is recorded as an ORF, its role being uncertain. Between the trimmed V and J ends, which lost 3 bases and 7 bases, there was a span of 13 bases. The CDR3 totals 13 residues. In DNA form, the CDR3 reads TGTGCCAGCAGCTCCCTACCTCTAGCGGAGCAGTACTTC. It encodes CASSSLPLAEQYF.

The rearrangement links TRBV18 to TRBJ2-6; 8 nucleotides match TRBD1. The ends lost 3 bases at V and 1 base at J; junction bases unmatched: 5. This CDR3 spans 17 amino acids. CDR1 and CDR2 from the germline V gene are KGHSH and LQKENI. CDR3 in DNA: TGTGCCAGCTCACCCGGGACAGGTTCTTCTGGGGCCAACGTCCTGACTTTC. It yields the protein CASSPGTGSSGANVLTF.

V and J are TRBV5-1 and TRBJ2-3; D is unclear. The V and J ends lost 3 bases and 2 bases respectively, with 10 bases between them. This CDR3 is 14 amino acids long. Per the germline V gene, CDR1 is SGHRS and CDR2 is YFSETQ. The CDR3 spells CASSSPYYTDTQYF. In DNA form, the CDR3 reads TGCGCCAGCAGCTCGCCCTACTACACAGATACGCAGTATTTT.

A few counts support this clonotype. The rearrangement links TRBV29-1 to TRBJ2-5; no clear D. CDR3 length: 12 amino acids. V was pared by 5 bases and J by 1 base, with 8 bases between. Germline V gives CDR1 SQVTM, CDR2 ANQGSEA. DNA of the CDR3: TGCAGCGTTAGCTCAGTCCAAGAGACCCAGTACTTC. Its translation: CSVSSVQETQYF.

This chain joins TRBV5-1 and TRBJ1-3; unclear D gene. The ends were cut back, 4 bases at V and 0 bases at J, with 11 bases in the middle. Germline loops: CDR1 SGHRS, CDR2 YFSETQ. The CDR3 extends over 15 amino acids. DNA of the CDR3: TGCGCCAGCAGCCCAGCAGGAAACTCTGGAAACACCATATATTTT. Translated, it gives CASSPAGNSGNTIYF.

J is TRBJ1-4 and V is TRBV2; 10 bases line up with TRBD1. Germline lookup yields CDR1 SNHLY and CDR2 FYNNEI. The ends lost 7 bases at V and 7 bases at J; junction bases unmatched: 3. This CDR3 comprises 13 residues. The CDR3 nucleotides are TGTGCCAGCACCTGGGACAGGGGTGAAAAACTGTTTTTT. It translates to CASTWDRGEKLFF. Together with reference TRBV2 and TRBJ1-4, the CDR3 gives the full variable domain: EPEVTQTPSHQVTQMGQEVILRCVPISNHLYFYWYRQILGQKVEFLVSFYNNEISEKSEIFDDQFSVERPDGSNFTLKIRSTKLEDSAMYFCASTWDRGEKLFFGSGTQLSVL.

The chain has TRBV7-9 and TRBJ2-7; D call uncertain. Trimming shortened V by 3 bases and J by 6 bases, and 12 bases separated the two germline ends. The CDR3 is 13 amino acids. Per the germline V gene, CDR1 is SEHNR and CDR2 is FQNEAQ (reference sequence). CDR3 nucleotides: TGTGCCAGCAGCTTCAATCGACACAGCGAGCAGTACTTC. Its translation: CASSFNRHSEQYF.

The CDR3 coding sequence is TGCGCCAGCAGCCAAACTAGCGGGAGTCGGTATGAGCAGTTCTTC. It specifies CASSQTSGSRYEQFF. This chain connects TRBV4-3 to TRBJ2-1; TRBD2 matches 11 bases. The CDR3 has 15 residues. Germline V gene lookup returns CDR1 LGHNA and CDR2 YSLEER. Trimming took 2 bases from V and 8 from J; bases not matched to a gene: 5.

The chain couples TRBV4-3 to TRBJ2-3; no firm D call. Germline loops: CDR1 LGHNA, CDR2 YSLEER. V shed 0 bases and J shed 6 bases, with 22 bases lying between them. The length of the CDR3 is 18 residues. Written as DNA, the CDR3 is TGCGCCAGCAGCCAAGATGCGTTGGGTAGGGCGTTTCTGGATACGCAGTATTTT. Its translation is CASSQDALGRAFLDTQYF.

This clonotype was picked up one time. The chain recombines TRBV7-2 with TRBJ1-1; D ambiguous. Trimming cost V 2 bases and J 0 bases, with 7 bases left between them. Germline V gives CDR1 SGHTA, CDR2 FQGNSA. CDR3 length equals 14 residues. CDR3 coding DNA: TGTGCCAGCAGCTTATTCCGGGTGAACACTGAAGCTTTCTTT. It specifies CASSLFRVNTEAFF.

V is TRBV29-1 and J is TRBJ1-1; D uncertain. The V gene's germline CDR1 is SQVTM and CDR2 ANQGSEA. The CDR3 totals 12 residues. Trimming stripped 6 bases from V and 4 bases from J, with 12 bases between. CDR3 residues: CSVVSGSTEAFF. The CDR3 region has the DNA TGCAGCGTAGTGTCGGGGTCCACTGAAGCTTTCTTT.

The chain carries TRBV2 and TRBJ2-5; no clear D gene. There are 13 residues in the CDR3. Germline CDR1 SNHLY, CDR2 FYNNEI. V was shortened by 2 bases and J by 7 bases, with 11 bases between the two germline ends. As DNA, the CDR3 is TGTGCCAGCAGTGAAAGCCCTGTACGGACCCAGTACTTC. It codes for CASSESPVRTQYF. The complete variable domain, with remaining parts taken from reference TRBV2 and TRBJ2-5, reads EPEVTQTPSHQVTQMGQEVILRCVPISNHLYFYWYRQILGQKVEFLVSFYNNEISEKSEIFDDQFSVERPDGSNFTLKIRSTKLEDSAMYFCASSESPVRTQYFGPGTRLLVL.

This chain links TRBV11-1 with TRBJ2-7, with TRBD1 matching 8 bases. Trimming removed 8 bases from V and 2 bases from J; junction bases left unmatched: 8. The CDR3 consists of 14 residues. Germline V gene lookup returns CDR1 SGHAT and CDR2 FQDESV (reference sequence). In DNA, the CDR3 is TGTGCCAGCTCCTTACAGGGGGGAACCTACGAGCAGTACTTC. This translates into CASSLQGGTYEQYF.

This chain links TRBV7-9 with TRBJ2-2; a possible D gene is TRBD2 (6 bases). CDR3 length: 15 amino acids. Germline V gene data show CDR1 as SEHNR and CDR2 as FQNEAQ (reference sequence). V lost 6 bases, J lost 2 bases, and 13 bases lay in between. DNA of the CDR3: TGTGCCAGCAGTCACGGGACTTCTAACACCGGGGAGCTGTTTTTT. This sequence encodes CASSHGTSNTGELFF.

The chain combines TRBV15 with TRBJ2-7; D is ambiguous. This CDR3 is 17 amino acids long. With 0 bases removed from V and 0 bases from J, the gap between germline ends came to 15 bases. Looked up from germline, CDR1 is LNHNV and CDR2 is YYDKDF (reference sequence). The CDR3 protein is CATSRDKARHGSYEQYF. In DNA, the CDR3 is TGTGCCACCAGCAGAGATAAGGCCCGGCACGGCTCCTACGAGCAGTACTTC.